These T cell receptor beta chains were read from a single sample in a study of T cells in Graves' hyperthyroidism and ophthalmopathy. Via MiXCR, TCRdb re-called the multiplex PCR reads, giving one row per CDR3 protein. The table lists fewer than 650,000 distinct CDR3 sequences, roughly 14% of them singletons, with about 4% in the top ten. Input material: blood. The receptor set was obtained from a middle-aged woman with Graves' ophthalmopathy. Both conserved end residues are part of each CDR3. The D gene is left open where the match is weak. Clone size is shown for a subset of rows, as once, few, many or a class of expanded clone.

clone size	V gene	J gene	D gene	CDR3 protein	CDR3 DNA
once	TRBV11-1	TRBJ1-1	TRBD1	CASSAPGGQTLNTEAFF	TGTGCCAGCAGCGCCCCGGGGGGACAGACCTTGAACACTGAAGCTTTCTTT
.	TRBV4-2	TRBJ2-2	.	CASSYRTLGGELFF	TGTGCCAGCAGCTACCGTACCTTGGGCGGGGAGCTGTTTTTT
few	TRBV28	TRBJ1-1	.	CASSSYTEYMNTEAFF	TGTGCCAGCAGTTCTTACACTGAGTACATGAACACTGAAGCTTTCTTT
many	TRBV6-5	TRBJ1-6	TRBD1	CASSLDRPDSPLHF	TGTGCCAGCAGTTTGGACAGGCCCGATTCACCCCTCCACTTT
.	TRBV6-1	TRBJ2-5	TRBD1	CASTVNLGQGLETQYF	TGTGCCAGCACCGTCAACCTCGGACAGGGGTTAGAGACCCAGTACTTC
many	TRBV13	TRBJ2-7	TRBD2	CASSFLVAGPLGEQYF	TGTGCCAGCAGCTTCCTAGTAGCGGGGCCATTGGGTGAGCAGTACTTC
many	TRBV6-2/TRBV6-3	TRBJ1-2	.	CATTPLGRGYTF	TGTGCCACCACCCCCCTGGGCAGGGGCTACACCTTC
many	TRBV20-1	TRBJ2-7	TRBD2	CSARPPPSGSPVPYEQYF	TGCAGTGCTAGGCCCCCTCCTAGCGGGAGCCCCGTCCCCTACGAGCAGTACTTC
many	TRBV27	TRBJ1-2	TRBD1	CASSLTPTGKYGYTF	TGTGCCAGCAGCTTGACACCGACAGGGAAGTATGGCTACACCTTC
many	TRBV13	TRBJ2-7	.	CASSSNRPPYEQYF	TGTGCCAGCAGCTCTAACAGGCCGCCCTACGAGCAGTACTTC
.	TRBV15	TRBJ2-5	TRBD2	CATSRDWGGRETQYF	TGTGCCACCAGCAGAGATTGGGGGGGTAGAGAGACCCAGTACTTC
.	TRBV30	TRBJ2-7	TRBD1	CAWSPGTGFAEQYF	TGTGCCTGGAGTCCTGGGACAGGGTTTGCCGAGCAGTACTTC
many	TRBV19	TRBJ1-1	.	CASSIVPGANTEAFF	TGTGCCAGTAGTATAGTTCCAGGGGCGAACACTGAAGCTTTCTTT
.	TRBV6-2/TRBV6-3	TRBJ1-1	TRBD1	CASSSDSGTGNTEAFF	TGTGCCAGCAGTTCGGACTCCGGGACAGGGAACACTGAAGCTTTCTTT
many	TRBV12-3/TRBV12-4	TRBJ1-2	.	CASSTHGLYGYTF	TGTGCCAGCAGTACACATGGGTTGTATGGCTACACCTTC
many	TRBV28	TRBJ1-5	TRBD1	CASSPYQGDSNQPQHF	TGTGCCAGCAGTCCCTACCAGGGGGATAGCAATCAGCCCCAGCATTTT
many	TRBV6-2/TRBV6-3	TRBJ1-1	.	CASSRTAYTEAFF	TGTGCCAGCAGTAGGACCGCGTACACTGAAGCTTTCTTT
.	TRBV6-1	TRBJ2-2	TRBD1	CASSDSGGANTGELFF	TGTGCCAGCAGTGATTCAGGGGGAGCGAACACCGGGGAGCTGTTTTTT
.	TRBV5-1	TRBJ1-1	TRBD1	CASSAGTESEAFF	TGCGCCAGCAGCGCCGGGACAGAATCTGAAGCTTTCTTT
.	TRBV6-2/TRBV6-3	TRBJ2-7	.	CAARDNPYEQYF	TGTGCCGCCCGGGACAACCCCTACGAGCAGTACTTC
.	TRBV7-9	TRBJ1-1	.	CASSLFPLDSSEAFF	TGTGCCAGCAGCTTATTCCCCCTCGACAGTTCCGAAGCTTTCTTT
.	TRBV6-1	TRBJ1-2	TRBD1	CASTEPGTGGLGYTF	TGTGCCAGCACCGAGCCCGGGACAGGGGGACTTGGCTACACCTTC
many	TRBV6-2/TRBV6-3	TRBJ1-1	TRBD1	CASRTGWYTEAFF	TGTGCCAGCAGGACAGGGTGGTACACTGAAGCTTTCTTT
.	TRBV6-1	TRBJ2-3	.	CASSEGKQPRHADTQYF	TGTGCCAGCAGTGAAGGGAAACAACCCCGGCATGCAGATACGCAGTATTTT
many	TRBV28	TRBJ2-3	TRBD2	CASSTSGANRGTDTQYF	TGTGCCAGCAGTACTAGCGGGGCTAACAGGGGCACAGATACGCAGTATTTT
many	TRBV24-1	TRBJ2-7	TRBD1	CATSDPRQGSRSEQYF	TGTGCCACCAGTGACCCCCGACAGGGATCGAGAAGCGAGCAGTACTTC
many	TRBV30	TRBJ2-5	.	CAWSGTDSQETQYF	TGTGCCTGGAGTGGGACAGACAGTCAAGAGACCCAGTACTTC
many	TRBV9	TRBJ2-2	TRBD2	CASSVLAGEYTGELFF	TGTGCCAGCAGCGTTCTAGCGGGAGAGTACACCGGGGAGCTGTTTTTT
many	TRBV28	TRBJ2-5	TRBD2	CASIEAGRVETQYF	TGTGCCAGCATAGAAGCGGGAAGGGTAGAGACCCAGTACTTC
once	TRBV29-1	TRBJ2-2	TRBD2	CSVPGAGGHTGELFF	TGCAGCGTCCCAGGGGCGGGAGGCCACACCGGGGAGCTGTTTTTT
.	TRBV19	TRBJ2-5	.	CASSAYSLYQETQYF	TGTGCCAGTAGTGCCTATAGTCTTTACCAAGAGACCCAGTACTTC
.	TRBV29-1	TRBJ1-1	.	CSAHPPVGTEAFF	TGCAGCGCCCATCCCCCGGTGGGCACTGAAGCTTTCTTT
.	TRBV6-5	TRBJ1-1	.	CASSSGQSKKAFF	TGTGCCAGCAGTTCGGGACAATCTAAGAAAGCTTTCTTT
.	TRBV4-3	TRBJ1-2	.	CASSQDLPYGYTF	TGCGCCAGCAGCCAAGATTTACCCTATGGCTACACCTTC
many	TRBV28	TRBJ1-6	.	CATQGRTEGSYNSPLHF	TGTGCCACACAAGGACGGACTGAGGGATCCTATAATTCACCCCTCCACTTT
.	TRBV20-1	TRBJ2-3	TRBD2	CSARPSGHITDTQYF	TGCAGTGCTCGACCTAGCGGGCACATTACAGATACGCAGTATTTT
many	TRBV27	TRBJ2-5	.	CASSSRVGGRGETQYF	TGTGCCAGCAGTTCCCGAGTAGGTGGGAGGGGGGAGACCCAGTACTTC
.	TRBV20-1	TRBJ1-1	.	CSARDLGRGDTEAFF	TGCAGTGCTAGAGATTTAGGGAGGGGGGACACTGAAGCTTTCTTT
many	TRBV27	TRBJ1-1	.	CASTTPGGGQAFF	TGTGCCAGCACTACTCCCGGGGGGGGGCAAGCTTTCTTT
many	TRBV11-2	TRBJ2-2	.	CASSSLAVSNTGELFF	TGTGCCAGCAGCTCGTTAGCGGTTTCGAACACCGGGGAGCTGTTTTTT
.	TRBV11-1	TRBJ2-7	.	CASSLDDRHTVSYEQYF	TGTGCCAGCAGCTTAGACGACCGCCATACAGTATCCTACGAGCAGTACTTC
.	TRBV7-2	TRBJ1-1	.	CASSLALGRNTEAFF	TGTGCCAGCAGCTTAGCGTTGGGAAGGAACACTGAAGCTTTCTTT
few	TRBV11-2	TRBJ2-3	TRBD2	CASSSASGRGLGTQYF	TGTGCCAGCAGCTCTGCCTCCGGGAGGGGACTGGGGACGCAGTATTTT
many	TRBV28	TRBJ2-5	.	CASSLFAETQYF	TGTGCCAGCAGTTTATTCGCCGAGACCCAGTACTTC
many	TRBV28	TRBJ2-7	TRBD2	CASSPGGTKIDEQYF	TGTGCCAGCAGCCCCGGCGGGACTAAGATCGACGAGCAGTACTTC
many	TRBV12-3/TRBV12-4	TRBJ1-1	.	CASSSGYPEAFF	TGTGCCAGCAGTTCAGGGTACCCTGAAGCTTTCTTT
many	TRBV6-5	TRBJ1-2	.	CASSYSYRQNYGYTF	TGTGCCAGCAGTTATAGTTATCGACAGAACTATGGCTACACCTTC
many	TRBV9	TRBJ2-7	TRBD2	CASSVGASGTIPYEQYF	TGTGCCAGCAGCGTAGGAGCTAGCGGTACAATCCCCTACGAGCAGTACTTC
many	TRBV7-2	TRBJ2-7	TRBD2	CASRRGGGDYEQYF	TGTGCCAGCAGGCGGGGGGGCGGAGATTACGAGCAGTACTTC
many	TRBV19	TRBJ2-7	.	CASSEPGHTYEQYF	TGTGCCAGTAGCGAACCGGGACATACCTACGAGCAGTACTTC
many	TRBV15	TRBJ1-5	.	CATSGGGLRNQPQHF	TGTGCCACCAGCGGCGGGGGGTTACGCAATCAGCCCCAGCATTTT
few	TRBV6-1	TRBJ1-5	.	CASGPGVKQPQHF	TGTGCCAGCGGTCCAGGGGTAAAACAGCCCCAGCATTTT
many	TRBV5-1	TRBJ1-5	.	CASSIAGDSNQPQHF	TGCGCCAGCAGCATAGCAGGGGATAGCAATCAGCCCCAGCATTTT
many	TRBV6-2/TRBV6-3	TRBJ2-7	.	CASTLGTPAYEQYF	TGTGCCAGCACCCTCGGGACCCCCGCCTACGAGCAGTACTTC
few	TRBV3-1	TRBJ2-3	.	CASSHIPDWSSTDTQYF	TGTGCCAGCAGCCATATCCCGGACTGGTCTAGCACAGATACGCAGTATTTT
many	TRBV28	TRBJ2-7	.	CASSGHGTASYEQYF	TGTGCCAGCAGTGGACACGGGACTGCGTCCTACGAGCAGTACTTC